This T cell receptor beta chain was sequenced during a study of post-analysis software for immune sequencing data. Regarding the study as a whole: Elevated frequency relative to controls characterized roughly five TRBV segments in patients, TRBV5-6, TRBV5-1 and TRBV20-1 among them.

This CDR3 comprises 11 residues. CDR1 is SQVTM and CDR2 is ANQGSEA in the germline V gene. The TCR beta cDNA libraries carried unique molecular identifiers. TCRdb ran MiXCR on the PCR reads and lists one entry per CDR3 protein. The sample lists 800,000 to 950,000 distinct CDR3 sequences, around 53% occurring once. For this clonotype: Its antigen is not identified.

The source material was blood. V usage is TRBV29-1 and J usage is TRBJ2-5; D remains ambiguous. The J call is doubtful: the DNA matches TRBJ2-7 better. This TCR was sampled from a girl aged 10-17 years with multiple sclerosis. The CDR3 region has the DNA TGCAGCGTTGACCTTGGCTACGAGCAGTACTTC. This sequence encodes CSVDLGYEQYF.